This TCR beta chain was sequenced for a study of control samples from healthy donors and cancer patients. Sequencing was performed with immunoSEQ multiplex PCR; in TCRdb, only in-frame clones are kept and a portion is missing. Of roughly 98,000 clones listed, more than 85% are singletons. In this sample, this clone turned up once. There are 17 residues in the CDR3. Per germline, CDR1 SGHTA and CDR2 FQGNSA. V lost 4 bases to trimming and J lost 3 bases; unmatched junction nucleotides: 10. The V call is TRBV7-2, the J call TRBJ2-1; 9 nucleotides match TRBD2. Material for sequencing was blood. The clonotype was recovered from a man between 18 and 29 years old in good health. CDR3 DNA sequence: TGTGCCAGCAGCTCTCACCCGGGACTAGCCGTCTACAATGAGCAGTTCTTC. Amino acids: CASSSHPGLAVYNEQFF.